Each of the 27 T cell receptor beta chains below was sequenced from the same sample in a study of tumor and adjacent non-tumor tissue in lung cancer. This sample's RNA came from whole unsorted tissue. A modified ARM-PCR protocol with three rounds of nested PCR amplified TCRbeta. TCRdb reprocessed the multiplex PCR reads via MiXCR and lists one record per CDR3 protein. The data contain under 95,000 distinct CDR3 sequences, approximately 70% of them singletons. The sequencing sample was made of lung tumor tissue. The receptor set was obtained from a man between 60 and 70 years old with non-small cell lung cancer.

Points on this clonotype: No conserved phenylalanine or tryptophan is present at the end of the CDR3, so a read error is the likely explanation. The genes are TRBV11-2 and TRBJ1-2; D is ambiguous. Germline-derived CDR1 and CDR2 are SGHAT and FQNNGV. The CDR3 covers 14 residues. Here the CDR3 reads CTSSASAEVGGYTL. In DNA form, the CDR3 reads TGTACCAGCAGCGCAAGTGCGGAGGTCGGTGGCTACACCCTC.

This clonotype was recorded once. The J gene is TRBJ2-1, the V gene TRBV29-1, with 9 bases matching TRBD2. Germline-derived CDR1 and CDR2 are SQVTM and ANQGSEA. This CDR3 region has 14 residues. The CDR3 bases are TGCGGCATTGAAGACTCTAGCGGGAAGTATGAGCAGTTCTTC. Translated, it gives CGIEDSSGKYEQFF.

Of note for this clonotype: Relative to the germline gene, one junction end is altered; a read error may explain this. The chain combines TRBV4-1 with TRBJ2-2; unclear D gene. Looked up from germline, CDR1 is MGHRA and CDR2 is YSYEKL. The CDR3 length is 16 residues. The chain's CDR3 is CASSQGQGPSAEELFF. The CDR3 DNA sequence: TGCGCTAGCAGCCAAGGGCAAGGACCCTCCGCCGAGGAGCTGTTTTTT.

This clonotype was seen repeatedly, ten times or more. The chain has TRBV29-1 and TRBJ1-1; D gene unclear. This CDR3 has 13 residues. Germline lookup yields CDR1 SQVTM and CDR2 ANQGSEA. The germline V and J ends were trimmed by 6 bases and 1 base, with 12 bases remaining between them. The CDR3: CSVVPNPNTEAFF. CDR3 nucleotides: TGCAGCGTAGTGCCTAACCCGAACACTGAAGCTTTCTTT.

The rearrangement links TRBV20-1 to TRBJ2-1; 13 bases fit TRBD2. The germline V gene has CDR1 DFQATT and CDR2 SNEGSKA (reference sequence). The trim removed 4 bases at V and 7 bases at J, leaving 7 bases unmatched. The CDR3 runs to 15 residues. The CDR3 protein is CSATLLAGGRNEQFF. The CDR3 region has the DNA TGCAGTGCTACCCTACTAGCGGGGGGGCGGAATGAGCAGTTCTTC.

Concerning this clonotype: It may be a read error: a sequence one base away is much more abundant. The chain has TRBV4-3 and TRBJ2-1; D is undetermined. The CDR3 contains 14 residues. Germline CDR1 and CDR2: LGHNA and YSLEER. CDR3 region: CARSQDIRNNEQFF. Here the CDR3 DNA reads TGCGCCCGCAGCCAAGATATAAGAAACAATGAGCAGTTCTTC.

On this clonotype: A read error may be the cause here, since a much bigger clone is one base away. The genes are TRBV20-1 and TRBJ2-1; D is unresolved. The V gene lost 4 bases and the J gene lost 0 bases, with 10 bases spanning the gap. This CDR3 contains 14 residues. Germline V gene sequence: CDR1 DFQATT, CDR2 SNEGSKA (reference sequence). The CDR3 loop reads CSAIDLSSYNEQFF. The CDR3 DNA reads TGCAGTGCTATAGATCTTAGCTCCTACAATGAGCAGTTCTTC.

The chain has TRBV7-9 and TRBJ2-7; tentative D call: TRBD1 (5 bases). CDR1 is SEHNR, CDR2 FQNEAQ, per germline (reference sequence). This CDR3 comprises 18 residues. V lost 6 bases and J 4 bases, leaving 28 bases between the germline ends. CDR3 bases: TGTGCCAGCAGTCATGGCGGCACTTACAGGCTACCATTTTACGAGCAGTACTTC. Translated, it gives CASSHGGTYRLPFYEQYF.

This clonotype turned up a few times. At one of its ends the junction is not consistent with the germline gene, which may arise from a read error. The chain employs TRBV11-2 and TRBJ2-1, with D possibly being TRBD1 (6 bases). CDR3 length: 14 amino acids. Germline loops: CDR1 SGHAT, CDR2 FQNNGV. The CDR3 nucleotides read TGTGTCAGCAGCCTAGGCAGGGGTAGTAGTGAGCAGTTCTTC. Its protein is CVSSLGRGSSEQFF.

Remarks on this clonotype: The junction departs from the called germline gene at one end, perhaps through a read error. V usage is TRBV29-1 and J usage is TRBJ2-2; 9 positions match TRBD1. The CDR3 extends over 15 amino acids. The germline V gene encodes CDR1 SQVTM and CDR2 ANQGSEA. The CDR3 DNA reads as TGCAGCATTGACATCGGACAGGGGTTGGCCGGGGAGCTGTTTTTT. This encodes CSIDIGQGLAGELFF.

This clonotype has just one count. The germline gene is not matched at one end of the junction; a read error may be the cause. The J gene is TRBJ2-6, the V gene TRBV11-2; tentatively, D is TRBD1 (5 bases). Looked up from germline, CDR1 is SGHAT and CDR2 is FQNNGV. There are 14 residues in the CDR3. Here the CDR3 reads CASSTGPGANVLSF. The CDR3 region has the DNA TGTGCCAGCAGCACTGGGCCTGGGGCCAACGTCCTGAGCTTC. Full variable domain (missing parts from reference TRBV11-2 and TRBJ2-6): EAGVAQSPRYKIIEKRQSVAFWCNPISGHATLYWYQQILGQGPKLLIQFQNNGVVDDSQLPKDRFSAERLKGVDSTLKIQPAKLEDSAVYLCASSTGPGANVLSFGAGSRLTVL.

Only a few counts were recorded for this clonotype. V usage is TRBV2 and J usage is TRBJ2-1, with D maybe TRBD2 (6 bases). The CDR3 contains 14 residues. V lost 4 bases, J lost 4 bases, and 11 bases lay in between. Germline CDR1 and CDR2: SNHLY and FYNNEI. CDR3 in amino acids: CASSADRGYNEQFF. For the CDR3, the DNA is TGTGCCAGCAGTGCGGATCGGGGGTACAATGAGCAGTTCTTC.

This clonotype has a count of ten or more. The chain has TRBV29-1 and TRBJ1-2; possible D gene TRBD1, 5 bases. Germline CDR1 reads SQVTM; CDR2 reads ANQGSEA. Deletions cut 4 bases from V and 2 bases from J, with 17 bases between. The CDR3 spans 15 residues. The chain's CDR3 is CSVGGTPGDNYGYTF. CDR3 nucleotide sequence: TGCAGCGTTGGAGGGACCCCGGGGGACAACTATGGCTACACCTTC. The entire variable domain, with the rest obtained from reference TRBV29-1 and TRBJ1-2, is as follows: SAVISQKPSRDICQRGTSLTIQCQVDSQVTMMFWYRQQPGQSLTLIATANQGSEATYESGFVIDKFPISRPNLTFSTLTVSNMSPEDSSIYLCSVGGTPGDNYGYTFGSGTRLTVV.

This clonotype was seen only a few times. With a much larger clone just one base away, this may be a read error. The rearrangement joins TRBV29-1 to TRBJ1-2; possible D gene TRBD1, 5 bases. The CDR3 totals 12 residues. The germline V and J ends were trimmed by 8 bases and 7 bases, with 17 bases remaining between them. The germline CDR1 and CDR2 sequences are SQVTM and ANQGSEA. CDR3 protein: CSIGGGYGGYTF. CDR3 coding DNA: TGCAGCATTGGTGGGGGGTATGGTGGCTACACCTTC.

About this clonotype itself: The junction departs from germline at one end; a sequencing error may be responsible. The chain joins TRBV4-1 to TRBJ2-1, with 15 nucleotides matching TRBD2. Per the germline V gene, CDR1 is MGHRA and CDR2 is YSYEKL. The CDR3 contains 19 residues. The CDR3 region has the DNA TGTGCCAGCAGCCAAGTTGCCCAGGGACTAGCGGGGGGTGTCGATGAGCAGTTCTTC. This sequence encodes CASSQVAQGLAGGVDEQFF.

At least ten counts were recorded for this clonotype. A much larger clone differs by one base, so this may be a read error. The chain is built from TRBV11-2 and TRBJ2-5; no reliable D call. The CDR3 loop spans 15 amino acids. V gave up 0 bases and J gave up 5 bases, with 13 bases separating them. Germline assignment: CDR1 SGHAT and CDR2 FQNNGV. The CDR3 reads CASSLDRVRPETQYF. In DNA, the CDR3 is TGTGCCAGCAGCTTAGATCGGGTAAGGCCCGAGACCCAGTACTTC.

On this clonotype: A clone one base away is much larger, so this may be a read error. The CDR3 DNA reads as TGCGCCAACAGCTTGTTTGAGACCCAGTACTTC. It codes for CANSLFETQYF. The chain carries TRBV5-1 and TRBJ2-5; no clear D gene. The CDR3 contains 11 residues. The germline V gene encodes CDR1 SGHRS and CDR2 YFSETQ.

The chain joins TRBV19 to TRBJ2-7; no clear D. The V gene's germline CDR1 is LNHDA and CDR2 SQIVND (reference sequence). The CDR3 sequence is 13 residues long. Trimming stripped 0 bases from V and 0 bases from J, with 3 bases between. The CDR3 coding sequence is TGTGCCAGTAGTATAGAAAGCTCCTACGAGCAGTACTTC. Residues: CASSIESSYEQYF.

The rearrangement links TRBV4-2 to TRBJ2-4; 7 nucleotides align to TRBD2. The CDR3 sequence is 19 residues long. V shed 1 base, J shed 1 base, and the junction held 13 bases outside the gene matches. Germline assignment: CDR1 LGHNA and CDR2 YNFKEQ. CDR3 DNA sequence: TGTGCCAGCAGCCAAGCAGAGGCTAGCGGATCGTTCGCCAAAAACATTCAGTACTTC. Translation gives CASSQAEASGSFAKNIQYF.

As for this clonotype: Germline and junction disagree at one end, which may indicate a read error. This chain connects TRBV5-6 to TRBJ2-3; D may be TRBD1 (5 bases). CDR3 length: 17 amino acids. Germline CDR1 SGHDT, CDR2 YYEEEE. The chain's CDR3 is CGSSPTSSQGRTDTQYF. The CDR3 DNA reads TGTGGCAGCAGCCCGACATCCTCCCAGGGTCGCACAGATACTCAGTATTTT.

The rearrangement joins TRBV6-5 to TRBJ2-3; no firm D call. The V and J ends lost 2 bases and 1 base respectively, with 7 bases between them. This CDR3 contains 14 residues. The germline V gene has CDR1 MNHEY and CDR2 SVGAGI. The CDR3 DNA follows: TGTGCCAGCAGTTACGCGCTGCGCACAGATACGCAGTATTTT. Protein sequence: CASSYALRTDTQYF.

Worth noting for this clonotype: In this CDR3 the conserved last residue, phenylalanine or tryptophan, is missing, so a read error is likely. The chain uses TRBV6-5 and TRBJ2-3, with a possible D match to TRBD2 (5 bases). The germline CDR1 and CDR2 sequences are MNHEY and SVGAGI. The CDR3 sequence is 14 residues long. Here the CDR3 DNA reads TGTCCCAGCCAGCCTCAGAGGGCGACAGATACGCAGTATCTT. It yields the protein CPSQPQRATDTQYL.

As regards this clonotype: The germline gene is not matched at one end of the junction; a read error may be the cause. V and J are TRBV6-2 or TRBV6-3 and TRBJ2-7, with D possibly being TRBD2 (6 bases). The CDR3 is made up of 17 amino acids. CDR1 and CDR2 from the germline V gene are MNHEY and SVGEGT. The DNA of the CDR3 is TGTGTCAGCAGTTACGGTTATGCGAACGGGAGACCCTACGAACAGTACTTC. It specifies CVSSYGYANGRPYEQYF.

The chain carries TRBV12-3 or TRBV12-4 and TRBJ2-1; D is ambiguous. The CDR3 extends over 12 amino acids. The V gene lost 3 bases and the J gene lost 13 bases, with 13 bases spanning the gap. The CDR3 nucleotides read TGTGCCAGCAGTTTTACGCACACTGATCAGTTCTTC. Protein: CASSFTHTDQFF.

There are a few counts of this clonotype. A much larger clone lies a single base off, so this may be a read error. The CDR3 carries no conserved terminal phenylalanine or tryptophan, so it likely arises from a read error. This chain joins TRBV6-5 and TRBJ1-2; possible D gene TRBD1, 6 bases. With 5 bases removed from V and 4 bases from J, the gap between germline ends came to 11 bases. Germline V gives CDR1 MNHEY, CDR2 SVGAGI. The CDR3 covers 13 residues. As DNA, the CDR3 is TGTGCCAGCAGTAAACAGGGTCGCTATGGCTACACCTAC. It translates to CASSKQGRYGYTY.

Regarding this clonotype: A much larger clone differs from this one at a single base, so this may be a read error. The rearrangement links TRBV7-6 to TRBJ2-1; D is possibly TRBD2 (6 bases). The CDR3 is 14 amino acids. The germline V gene has CDR1 SGHVS and CDR2 FNYEAQ. The ends were cut back, 5 bases at V and 3 bases at J, with 11 bases in the middle. For the CDR3, the DNA is TGTGCCAGCAGCCGGGAGTTCTACTACAATGAGCAGTTCTTC. Residues: CASSREFYYNEQFF.

Concerning this clonotype: The junction departs from germline at one end; a sequencing error may be responsible. This chain connects TRBV6-1 to TRBJ2-7; 12 bases fit TRBD2. CDR3 length: 14 residues. Germline lookup yields CDR1 MNHNS and CDR2 SASEGT. CDR3 amino acids: CTSSGLAGLYEEYF. CDR3 DNA: TGTACCAGCAGTGGACTAGCGGGGCTCTACGAGGAGTACTTC.